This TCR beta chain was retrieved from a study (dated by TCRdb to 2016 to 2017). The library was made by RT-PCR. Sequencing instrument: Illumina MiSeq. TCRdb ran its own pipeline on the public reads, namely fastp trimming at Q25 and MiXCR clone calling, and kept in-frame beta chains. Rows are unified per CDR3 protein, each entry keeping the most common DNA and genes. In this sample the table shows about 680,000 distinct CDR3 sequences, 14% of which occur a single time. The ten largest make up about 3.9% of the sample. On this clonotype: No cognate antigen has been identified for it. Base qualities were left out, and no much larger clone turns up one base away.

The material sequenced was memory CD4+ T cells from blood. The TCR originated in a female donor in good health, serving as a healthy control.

Read as DNA, the sequence is TGTGCCAGCAGCTTAGGACAGGGGGGGGCTAATGAGCAGTTCTTC. This sequence encodes CASSLGQGGANEQFF. This chain joins TRBV7-9 to TRBJ2-1; the junction holds 9 bases that match TRBD1. V has 1 base trimmed and J has 7 bases trimmed; junction bases matching no gene number 5. Per the germline V gene (reference sequence), SEHNR is the CDR1 and FQNEAQ is the CDR2. Including the terminal cysteine and phenylalanine, the CDR3 comprises 15 residues. Of all the DNA, just the CDR3 is kept, 45 bases in frame from base 1.